This is a list of T cell receptor beta chains from one sample in a study of cytomegalovirus exposure and HLA in healthy donors. Assay: immunoSEQ multiplex PCR; the TCRdb copy retains only in-frame clones and omits some. The sample has roughly 150,000 clones, 80% to 85% seen once. The sequenced sample consisted of PBMCs. These receptors all come from a male donor in good health and CMV-seronegative. CDR3s include the opening cysteine and the closing phenylalanine or tryptophan. The D gene is left open where the match is weak. Only some rows state a clone size, as once, few, many or a class for expanded clones.

NA	TRBD1	TRBV11-2	TRBJ2-7	14	TGTGCCAGCAGGCGACAGGGGAAAAGCTACGAGCAGTACTTC	CASRRQGKSYEQYF
NA	TRBD2	TRBV7-3	TRBJ2-3	15	TGTGCCAGCAGCTTAACTAGCGGGGGGGCGGATACGCAGTATTTT	CASSLTSGGADTQYF
NA	TRBD2	TRBV6-6	TRBJ2-5	16	TGTGCCAGCAGCTCCGGACTAGCGGTGATCCAAGAGACCCAGTACTTC	CASSSGLAVIQETQYF
NA	NA	TRBV7-8	TRBJ2-1	15	TGTGCCAGCAGACCGAGGGGAGGCCCCTACAATGAGCAGTTCTTC	CASRPRGGPYNEQFF
NA	NA	TRBV9	TRBJ2-1	14	TGTGCCAGCAGCGTAGGGGGCAGGGTTAATGAGCAGTTCTTC	CASSVGGRVNEQFF
NA	TRBD1	TRBV7-6	TRBJ1-5	15	TGTGCCAGCAGCTTAGTAGGGGGCGGCAATCAGCCCCAGCATTTT	CASSLVGGGNQPQHF
NA	NA	TRBV9	TRBJ2-3	13	TGTGCCAGCAGCTTGGACAGTCCAGATACGCAGTATTTT	CASSLDSPDTQYF
NA	TRBD1	TRBV7-9	TRBJ2-2	15	TGTGCCAGCAGCTTCGTCCAGGGGGCGAACGGGGAGCTGTTTTTT	CASSFVQGANGELFF
NA	TRBD1	TRBV15	TRBJ2-1	15	TGTGCCACCAGGGGGACAGGGATTAGCTACAATGAGCAGTTCTTC	CATRGTGISYNEQFF
NA	NA	TRBV6-5	TRBJ2-7	14	TGTGCCAGCAGCCCGACAGAAGCCTCCTACGAGCAGTACTTC	CASSPTEASYEQYF
NA	TRBD2	TRBV5-1	TRBJ2-3	14	TGCGCCACGGGACTAGCGGACAACACAGATACGCAGTATTTT	CATGLADNTDTQYF
NA	NA	TRBV5-6	TRBJ1-1	14	TGTGCCAGCAGCCGCCGGGACACTCCCTTTGAAGCTTTCTTT	CASSRRDTPFEAFF
NA	TRBD2	TRBV19	TRBJ2-1	16	TGTGCCAGTAGTTCCTGGGTAGCGGGAGTATACAATGAGCAGTTCTTC	CASSSWVAGVYNEQFF
NA	NA	TRBV4-2	TRBJ1-1	17	TGTGCCAGCAGCCAAGAGGCAGGGTGGGGGGGCGGCACTGAAGCTTTCTTT	CASSQEAGWGGGTEAFF
NA	TRBD2	TRBV29-1	TRBJ2-1	14	TGCAGCGTTCGACTAGCGGGAGCCTACAATGAGCAGTTCTTC	CSVRLAGAYNEQFF
NA	TRBD2	TRBV6-5	TRBJ2-7	15	TGTGCCAGCAGTTACCAAGCGGGAACCTCCTACGAGCAGTACTTC	CASSYQAGTSYEQYF
NA	TRBD1	TRBV11-1	TRBJ2-1	15	TGTGCCAGCAGCAGGGGACAGGGGGACTACAATGAGCAGTTCTTC	CASSRGQGDYNEQFF
few	TRBD2	TRBV6-1	TRBJ2-6	15	TGTGCCAGCAGGACGGGGGGGAGCGGGGCCAACGTCCTGACTTTC	CASRTGGSGANVLTF
NA	TRBD2	TRBV28	TRBJ2-2	17	TGTGCCAGCAGTTTACTAGCGGGAGGGCCAGGCACCGGGGAGCTGTTTTTT	CASSLLAGGPGTGELFF
NA	NA	TRBV18	TRBJ1-2	12	TGTGCCAGCTCACCGGTAACCACAGGCTACACCTTC	CASSPVTTGYTF
NA	TRBD1	TRBV7-9	TRBJ2-2	15	TGTGCCAGCAGCGTGGGGACAGTCAACACCGGGGAGCTGTTTTTT	CASSVGTVNTGELFF
NA	NA	TRBV5-1	TRBJ2-7	14	TGCGCCAGCACGTTGTCAGGGATCTCCTACGAGCAGTACTTC	CASTLSGISYEQYF